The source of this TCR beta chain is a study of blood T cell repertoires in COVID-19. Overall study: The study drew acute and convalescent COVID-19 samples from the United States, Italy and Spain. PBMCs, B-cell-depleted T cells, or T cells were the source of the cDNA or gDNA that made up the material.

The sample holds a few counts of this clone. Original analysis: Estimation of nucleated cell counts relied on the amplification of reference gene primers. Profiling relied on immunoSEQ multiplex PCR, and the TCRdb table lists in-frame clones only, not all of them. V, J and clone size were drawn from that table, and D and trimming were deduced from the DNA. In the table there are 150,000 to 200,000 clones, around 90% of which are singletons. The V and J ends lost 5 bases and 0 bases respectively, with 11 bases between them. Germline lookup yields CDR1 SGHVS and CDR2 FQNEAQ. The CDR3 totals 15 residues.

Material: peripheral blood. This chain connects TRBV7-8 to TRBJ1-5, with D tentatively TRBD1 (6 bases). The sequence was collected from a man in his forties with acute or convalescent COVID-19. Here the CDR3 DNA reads TGTGCCAGCAGCCACCGGGACACTAGCAATCAGCCCCAGCATTTT. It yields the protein CASSHRDTSNQPQHF.